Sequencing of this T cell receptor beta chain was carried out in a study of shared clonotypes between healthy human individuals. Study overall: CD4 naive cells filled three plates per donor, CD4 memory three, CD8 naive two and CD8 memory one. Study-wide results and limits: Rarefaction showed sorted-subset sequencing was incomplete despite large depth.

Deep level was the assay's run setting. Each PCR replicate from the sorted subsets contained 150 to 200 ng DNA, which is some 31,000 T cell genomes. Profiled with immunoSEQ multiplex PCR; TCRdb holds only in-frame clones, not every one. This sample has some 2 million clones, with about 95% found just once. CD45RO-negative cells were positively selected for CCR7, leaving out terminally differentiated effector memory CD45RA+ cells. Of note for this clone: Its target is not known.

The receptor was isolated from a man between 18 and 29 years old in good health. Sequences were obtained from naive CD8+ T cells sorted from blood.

The CDR3 is CATTQGDEQYF. In DNA, the CDR3 is TGTGCCACCACTCAGGGGGACGAGCAGTACTTC. The chain uses TRBV6-6 and TRBJ2-7, with TRBD1 identical over 7 bases. CDR3 length: 11 amino acids. J was trimmed by 5 bases and V by 10 bases; bases with no gene match: 5. Germline V lookup: CDR1 MNHNY, CDR2 SVGAGI (reference sequence).